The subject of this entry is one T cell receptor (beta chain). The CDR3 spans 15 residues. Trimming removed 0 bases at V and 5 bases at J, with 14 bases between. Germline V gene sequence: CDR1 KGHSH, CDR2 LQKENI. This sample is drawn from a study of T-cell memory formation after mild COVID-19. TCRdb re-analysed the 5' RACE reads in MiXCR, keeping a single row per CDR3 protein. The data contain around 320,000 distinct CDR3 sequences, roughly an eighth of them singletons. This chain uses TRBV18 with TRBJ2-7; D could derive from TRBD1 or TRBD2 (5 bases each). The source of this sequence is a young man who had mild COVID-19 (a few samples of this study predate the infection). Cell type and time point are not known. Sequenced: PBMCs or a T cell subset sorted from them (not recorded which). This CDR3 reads CASSPPSHGDDEQYF. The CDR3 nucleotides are TGTGCCAGCTCACCACCGAGCCACGGGGACGACGAGCAGTACTTC.